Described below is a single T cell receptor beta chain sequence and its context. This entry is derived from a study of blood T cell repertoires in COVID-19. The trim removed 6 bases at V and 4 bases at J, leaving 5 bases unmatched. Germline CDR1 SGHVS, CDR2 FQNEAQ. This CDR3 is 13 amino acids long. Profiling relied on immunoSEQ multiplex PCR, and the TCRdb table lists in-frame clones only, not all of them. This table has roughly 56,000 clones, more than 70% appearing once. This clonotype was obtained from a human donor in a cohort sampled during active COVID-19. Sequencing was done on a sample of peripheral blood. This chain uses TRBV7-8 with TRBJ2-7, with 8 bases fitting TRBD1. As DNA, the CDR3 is TGTGCCAGCAGGGGCGGACAGGGTTACGAGCAGTACTTC. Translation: CASRGGQGYEQYF.